What follows is one TCR beta chain and its context. The antigen is not known. Other DNA sequences in this specimen translate into the identical CDR3. The sample comes from a study of cytomegalovirus exposure and HLA in healthy donors. About the research overall: In an early release, HLA-typed donors contributed tens of millions of unique TCR sequences. Study results and limitations: Sequence variants that were highly shared formed a cluster that was likely a sequencing artifact. The investigators catalogued 160 or so TCR beta chains as cytomegalovirus-associated.

It was with 60 Vbeta and 13 Jbeta primers that the PCR ran. The protocol was immunoSEQ multiplex PCR, while the TCRdb copy is restricted to in-frame clones and leaves out a portion. The sample has some 110,000 clones, about 76% seen once; the top ten hold approximately 4.4%. CDR1 SEHNR and CDR2 FQNEAQ come from the germline V gene (reference sequence). This CDR3 has 13 residues. V lost 8 bases, J lost 0 bases, and 11 bases lay in between. The chain combines TRBV7-9 with TRBJ2-7; the D gene is possibly TRBD1 (6 bases). The sequencing sample was made of PBMCs. The source is a man aged 25-45 years in good health and CMV-seropositive. The CDR3 sequence: CASRDILSYEQYF. CDR3 coding DNA: TGTGCCAGCCGGGACATACTCTCCTACGAGCAGTACTTC.